Included here is one TCR beta chain sequence, with context. What it binds is unknown. The data stem from a study of cytomegalovirus exposure and HLA in healthy donors. Study-level points and caveats: The classifier was said to identify cytomegalovirus status with high specificity and sensitivity. A later analysis linked a missense DCLRE1C variant to TCR beta V- and J-gene trimming.

PCR employed 60 Vbeta and 13 Jbeta primers. The data were produced by immunoSEQ multiplex PCR, yet TCRdb's version contains in-frame clones alone and is incomplete. The sample consists of 100,000 to 130,000 clones, 81% of them appearing once. This clonotype was sampled from a man under 40 in good health and CMV-seronegative. Sequenced sample: PBMCs.

This CDR3 reads CASSQALAGPETQYF. The CDR3, as DNA: TGCGCCAGCAGCCAAGCCCTTGCGGGCCCCGAGACCCAGTACTTC. The chain joins TRBV4-1 to TRBJ2-5, with D perhaps matching TRBD2 (5 bases). Germline V gene lookup returns CDR1 MGHRA and CDR2 YSYEKL. V was clipped by 1 base and J by 5 bases, with 14 bases between them. The CDR3 totals 15 residues.